The clone carrying this TCR beta chain was counted only a few times. Its target is not known. The record originates from a study of blood T cells in healthy people across ages. Looking at the study overall: About one barcoded beta molecule per two T cells came from capture by template switching. Study findings and constraints: Donor CMV status, an unknown factor, possibly confounded changes in expanded clonotypes. When one million T cells were used, diversity estimates were thought to be underestimates.

Total RNA, at least 5.5 micrograms per sample, was extracted from PBMCs. The use of a sample-barcoded 5' primer and a J-beta primer mix characterized a second PCR of 7 to 11 cycles. One entry per CDR3 protein results from TCRdb running MiXCR on the 5' RACE reads. The sample has 550,000 to 650,000 distinct CDR3 sequences, roughly 31% seen once. CDR3 length equals 14 residues. Trimming shortened V by 4 bases and J by 4 bases, and 11 bases separated the two germline ends. Germline values: CDR1 SGDLS, CDR2 YYNGEE. The chain couples TRBV9 to TRBJ1-4; D gene unclear. The sequenced sample was blood. This TCR came from a woman of 80 years or more in good health. The CDR3, as DNA: TGTGCCAGCAGCCCGGGTGGATTTAATGAAAAACTGTTTTTT. Translation gives CASSPGGFNEKLFF.